The present entry profiles one T cell receptor beta chain with its context. Its specificity is unknown. The data derive from a study of T cell repertoires in cytomegalovirus infection. Study-wide context: Based on public TCR beta signatures, there were indications of CMV infection and of a matching HLA type.

The CDR3 is 16 amino acids. CDR1 MNHEY and CDR2 SMNVEV come from the germline V gene (reference sequence). Trimming at V came to 2 bases and at J to 4 bases, leaving 4 bases not matched to a gene. TCRdb re-analysed the reads in MiXCR, keeping a single row per CDR3 protein. The table has approximately 280,000 distinct CDR3 sequences, 20% to 25% seen once. The sequence derives from a human donor in good health (CMV status not recorded). Some clones in this sample may be carry-over from other donors' samples. The sample was cultured PBMCs, taken from culture after CMV antigen stimulation. V usage is TRBV27 and J usage is TRBJ2-1; 11 bases match TRBD2. The CDR3 region has the DNA TGTGCCAGCAGTTTAACCGGGACTAGCGGATACAATGAGCAGTTCTTC. It specifies CASSLTGTSGYNEQFF.